The 28 T cell receptor beta chains below were found in one sample sequenced in a study of beta chain features in type 1 diabetes. No cognate antigen is known for these TCRs. Study-wide results and caveats: In every one of the four CD4+ subsets, TCRB CDR3s were moderately but significantly shorter in Type 1 diabetes patients.

Sequencing targeted expressed TCRB transcripts, as all isolated RNA had been reverse transcribed. Measured with immunoSEQ multiplex PCR; TCRdb has only the in-frame clones, and not every one. There are about 650,000 clones in the sample; around 12% occur only once, and roughly 0.12% lies in the top ten. Sequenced input: naive CD4+ T cells from blood. The receptors derive from a man aged 25-45 years with type 1 diabetes.

The chain carries TRBV6-5 and TRBJ1-2, with a weak D call TRBD1 (5 bases). The CDR3 spans 13 residues. With 6 bases removed from V and 5 bases from J, the gap between germline ends came to 13 bases. Germline lookup yields CDR1 MNHEY and CDR2 SVGAGI. The CDR3 is CASRLRDGYGYTF. The CDR3, as DNA: TGTGCCAGCAGGTTAAGGGACGGGTATGGCTACACCTTC.

About this clone: One end of the junction varies from germline; a read error may be responsible. The chain links TRBV6-1 to TRBJ2-1; no firm D call. CDR3 length equals 14 residues. CDR1 is MNHNS and CDR2 is SASEGT in the germline V gene. CDR3 nucleotides: TGTGCCAGCAGCGAAGTCAGAACCTACAATGAGCAGTTCTTC. Residues: CASSEVRTYNEQFF.

This clone was counted only a few times. The chain is built from TRBV9 and TRBJ1-2; D not resolved. V was shortened by 3 bases and J by 6 bases, with 12 bases between the two germline ends. This CDR3 has 13 residues. Germline V gene data show CDR1 as SGDLS and CDR2 as YYNGEE. For the CDR3, the DNA is TGTGCCAGCAGCGCTCCCGGGGAGGATGGCTACACCTTC. Translation: CASSAPGEDGYTF.

The rearrangement joins TRBV28 to TRBJ1-3; 8 bases agree with TRBD1. There are 14 residues in the CDR3. V gave up 6 bases and J gave up 6 bases; unmatched junction bases: 7. Germline V gene lookup returns CDR1 MDHEN and CDR2 SYDVKM. CDR3 sequence reads: CASRAGGLENTIYF. The CDR3 nucleotides read TGTGCCAGCAGAGCAGGGGGCTTGGAAAACACCATATATTTT.

This chain links TRBV11-2 with TRBJ2-1; no reliable D call. V was pared by 1 base and J by 12 bases, with 7 bases between. This CDR3 has 11 residues. Germline lookup yields CDR1 SGHAT and CDR2 FQNNGV. The CDR3 DNA reads as TGTGCCAGCAGCTTAGGCTCGGGGCAGTTCTTC. It yields the protein CASSLGSGQFF.

This clone was seen more than once but under ten times. The rearrangement joins TRBV4-1 to TRBJ2-1; weak D call: TRBD1 (7 bases). Trimming took 4 bases from V and 4 from J, leaving 20 bases between them. CDR3 length: 17 residues. Germline V lookup: CDR1 MGHRA, CDR2 YSYEKL. In DNA form, the CDR3 reads TGCGCCAGCAGCCGGGGGCAGGGGGGCCAGGGGTACAATGAGCAGTTCTTC. Protein: CASSRGQGGQGYNEQFF.

This chain connects TRBV10-3 to TRBJ2-4; no clear D. This CDR3 is 12 amino acids long. The V end lost 0 bases, the J end lost 6 bases, and 3 bases lay between the germline ends. Germline V lookup: CDR1 ENHRY, CDR2 SYGVKD. DNA of the CDR3: TGTGCCATCAGTGAGTCGTCAAACATTCAGTACTTC. Protein product: CAISESSNIQYF.

This clone was counted only a few times. CDR3 loop: CAWSRGTSNTGELFF. As DNA, the CDR3 is TGTGCCTGGAGCCGGGGGACTTCGAACACCGGGGAGCTGTTTTTT. The chain is built from TRBV30 and TRBJ2-2; the D gene is possibly TRBD2 (6 bases). Germline V gene sequence: CDR1 GTSNPN, CDR2 SVGIG (reference sequence). V lost 3 bases, J lost 0 bases, and 11 bases lay in between. This CDR3 comprises 15 residues.

The chain couples TRBV6-5 to TRBJ2-7, with TRBD2 matching 8 bases. Germline CDR1 MNHEY, CDR2 SVGAGI. The length of the CDR3 is 13 residues. Trimming cost V 5 bases and J 6 bases; bases outside gene matches: 6. Here the CDR3 DNA reads TGTGCCAGCAGTGAAGCGGGAGTGAGCGAGCAGTACTTC. Protein product: CASSEAGVSEQYF.

This clone was recorded a few times. CDR3 residues: CASSGADRPHYGYTF. As DNA, the CDR3 is TGTGCCAGCAGCGGCGCAGACAGGCCGCACTATGGCTACACCTTC. The genes are TRBV9 and TRBJ1-2; tentative D call: TRBD1 (6 bases). Germline V gene data show CDR1 as SGDLS and CDR2 as YYNGEE. The length of the CDR3 is 15 residues. The V and J ends lost 3 bases and 3 bases respectively, with 15 bases between them.

The sample holds a few counts of this clone. The chain joins TRBV7-9 to TRBJ2-5; TRBD2 agrees at 9 bases. V lost 1 base to trimming and J lost 4 bases; unmatched junction nucleotides: 1. The CDR3 is 14 amino acids. CDR1 and CDR2 from the germline V gene are SEHNR and FQNEAQ (reference sequence). The CDR3 spells CASSLVGLAETQYF. The DNA of the CDR3 is TGTGCCAGCAGCTTAGTGGGACTAGCAGAGACCCAGTACTTC.

This chain uses TRBV10-3 with TRBJ2-5; 11 bases match TRBD1. The CDR3 runs 14 residues. The ends lost 6 bases at V and 2 bases at J; junction bases unmatched: 2. Germline CDR1 ENHRY, CDR2 SYGVKD. The CDR3 region has the DNA TGTGCCATCAGCCGGGACAGGGGGCAAGAGACCCAGTACTTC. It is translated as CAISRDRGQETQYF.

This clone was seen a few times. The rearrangement links TRBV9 to TRBJ1-4, with TRBD1 identical over 10 bases. CDR3 length: 15 residues. Germline V gene lookup returns CDR1 SGDLS and CDR2 YYNGEE. Trimming took 4 bases from V and 10 from J; bases not matched to a gene: 10. DNA for the CDR3: TGTGCCAGCAGCCCCTCCGGGACAGGGGATGGAAAACTGTTTTTT. Translated: CASSPSGTGDGKLFF.

The rearrangement links TRBV13 to TRBJ2-7; possibly TRBD1 for D (5 bases). The CDR3 is made up of 12 amino acids. V lost 8 bases, J lost 3 bases, and 11 bases lay in between. Germline V CDR1 and CDR2: PRHDT, FYEKMQ (reference sequence). The CDR3 region has the DNA TGTGCCAGCGGAAGGCAGGGCTACGAGCAGTACTTC. Protein: CASGRQGYEQYF.

The chain has TRBV6-4 and TRBJ1-6; the D is unclear. The V end was cut by 0 bases, the J end by 7 bases, with 7 bases between. The CDR3 totals 14 residues. Germline V gives CDR1 MRHNA, CDR2 SNTAGT. The CDR3 is CASSDSILNSPLHF. The CDR3 DNA is TGTGCCAGCAGTGACTCGATTCTGAATTCACCCCTCCACTTT.

The chain carries TRBV11-2 and TRBJ2-7; 8 bases are a match to TRBD2. The germline V gene has CDR1 SGHAT and CDR2 FQNNGV. Trimming took 0 bases from V and 6 from J; bases not matched to a gene: 7. The CDR3 covers 15 residues. The CDR3 protein is CASSLESSGVTEQYF. In nucleotides, the CDR3 is TGTGCCAGCAGCTTAGAGAGTAGCGGGGTTACCGAGCAGTACTTC. Full variable domain (rest looked up from reference TRBV11-2 and TRBJ2-7): EAGVAQSPRYKIIEKRQSVAFWCNPISGHATLYWYQQILGQGPKLLIQFQNNGVVDDSQLPKDRFSAERLKGVDSTLKIQPAKLEDSAVYLCASSLESSGVTEQYFGPGTRLTVT.

This chain joins TRBV19 and TRBJ1-5; D gene ambiguous. Germline V lookup: CDR1 LNHDA, CDR2 SQIVND (reference sequence). V dropped 6 bases and J dropped 4 bases, with 13 bases sitting between them. This CDR3 has 14 amino acids. DNA of the CDR3: TGTGCCAGTAGCCCCGGCAGTAATAATCAGCCCCAGCATTTT. This codes for CASSPGSNNQPQHF.

The chain has TRBV28 and TRBJ1-3; a possible D gene is TRBD1 (6 bases). V shed 8 bases and J shed 0 bases, with 17 bases lying between them. Germline V CDR1 and CDR2: MDHEN, SYDVKM. This CDR3 spans 16 amino acids. CDR3 amino acids: CASLSGAFSSGNTIYF. The CDR3 DNA follows: TGTGCCAGCTTGTCGGGGGCGTTTAGCTCTGGAAACACCATATATTTT.

V and J are TRBV29-1 and TRBJ2-7; TRBD1 is a possible D gene (6 bases). This CDR3 spans 12 amino acids. Germline V lookup: CDR1 SQVTM, CDR2 ANQGSEA. V was pared by 2 bases and J by 8 bases, with 13 bases between. This CDR3 is CSVEQGPFQQYF. DNA of the CDR3: TGCAGCGTTGAACAGGGGCCTTTCCAGCAGTACTTC.

The J gene is TRBJ2-7, the V gene TRBV5-1; TRBD2 aligns across 13 bases. The J segment lost 0 bases and the V segment lost 4 bases, leaving 1 base of the junction unmatched. Germline loops: CDR1 SGHRS, CDR2 YFSETQ. The CDR3 extends over 15 amino acids. CDR3 nucleotides: TGCGCCAGCAGCCGACTAGCGGGGGGCTCCTACGAGCAGTACTTC. Protein product: CASSRLAGGSYEQYF. The full variable domain, rest sourced from reference TRBV5-1 and TRBJ2-7, is KAGVTQTPRYLIKTRGQQVTLSCSPISGHRSVSWYQQTPGQGLQFLFEYFSETQRNKGNFPGRFSGRQFSNSRSEMNVSTLELGDSALYLCASSRLAGGSYEQYFGPGTRLTVT.

This clone was seen a few times. V and J are TRBV21-1 and TRBJ2-7; TRBD2 is the table's D call and was not checked against the DNA. TRBV21-1 is designated a pseudogene. This CDR3 has 16 residues. The chain's CDR3 is CASSSCGGLAGYEQYF. The CDR3 DNA reads as TGTGCCAGCAGCTCCTGTGGAGGACTAGCGGGGTACGAGCAGTACTTC.

The chain has TRBV7-6 and TRBJ2-7, with D possibly matching TRBD1 (7 bases). V was cut by 2 bases and J by 5 bases, with 16 bases left in between. Germline V gene data show CDR1 as SGHVS and CDR2 as FNYEAQ. The CDR3 has 15 residues. The CDR3 DNA follows: TGTGCCAGCAGCTTAATCCCAGGGGGGAACCACGAGCAGTACTTC. Translating gives CASSLIPGGNHEQYF. The complete variable domain, with remaining parts taken from reference TRBV7-6 and TRBJ2-7, reads GAGVSQSPRYKVTKRGQDVALRCDPISGHVSLYWYRQALGQGPEFLTYFNYEAQQDKSGLPNDRFSAERPEGSISTLTIQRTEQRDSAMYRCASSLIPGGNHEQYFGPGTRLTVT.

The genes are TRBV7-6 and TRBJ2-7, with a possible D match to TRBD1 (5 bases). CDR1 and CDR2 (germline): SGHVS, FNYEAQ. V was trimmed by 4 bases and J by 4 bases, leaving 14 bases between them. The CDR3 length is 14 residues. CDR3 DNA sequence: TGTGCCAGCAGCTCCCAGACAGATCTGTACGAGCAGTACTTC. It specifies CASSSQTDLYEQYF.

J is TRBJ2-2 and V is TRBV30; TRBD2 might be the D (5 bases). Trimming left V 2 bases short and J 5 bases short, with 15 bases between. The CDR3 has 15 residues. Per the germline V gene, CDR1 is GTSNPN and CDR2 is SVGIG (reference sequence). CDR3 region: CAWSSLTWETGELFF. CDR3 DNA: TGTGCCTGGAGTTCGTTGACATGGGAGACCGGGGAGCTGTTTTTT.

This clone appeared a few times. The chain has TRBV9 and TRBJ2-1, with D possibly being TRBD1 or TRBD2 (5 bases each). The V and J ends lost 5 bases and 5 bases respectively, with 20 bases between them. CDR1 is SGDLS and CDR2 is YYNGEE in the germline V gene. This CDR3 contains 16 residues. In nucleotides, the CDR3 is TGTGCCAGCAGTGGTCTTAGGGACCGCCAAAACAATGAGCAGTTCTTC. Its protein is CASSGLRDRQNNEQFF.

This clone was detected only a few times. V usage is TRBV23-1 and J usage is TRBJ1-5, with D perhaps matching TRBD1 (5 bases). TRBV23-1 is marked as an open reading frame, function uncertain. The CDR3 runs to 16 residues. V was trimmed by 5 bases and J by 1 base, leaving 15 bases between them. The CDR3 loop reads CASSSTVRESNQPQHF. The CDR3 DNA follows: TGCGCCAGCAGTTCGACAGTTCGTGAGAGCAATCAGCCCCAGCATTTT.

The chain combines TRBV2 with TRBJ2-2; D tentatively fits TRBD1 or TRBD2 (5 bases each). The germline V gene has CDR1 SNHLY and CDR2 FYNNEI. The ends were cut back, 3 bases at V and 4 bases at J, with 9 bases in the middle. The CDR3 spans 14 residues. CDR3: CASSEAGTTGELFF. The CDR3 DNA follows: TGTGCCAGCAGTGAGGCAGGGACCACCGGGGAGCTGTTTTTT.

The V call is TRBV4-2, the J call TRBJ1-4; D ambiguous. The V and J ends lost 4 bases and 8 bases respectively, with 11 bases between them. This CDR3 is 13 amino acids long. Germline values: CDR1 LGHNA, CDR2 YNFKEQ. CDR3 region: CASSPLDAEKLFF. The CDR3 nucleotides read TGTGCCAGCAGCCCATTAGACGCGGAAAAACTGTTTTTT.